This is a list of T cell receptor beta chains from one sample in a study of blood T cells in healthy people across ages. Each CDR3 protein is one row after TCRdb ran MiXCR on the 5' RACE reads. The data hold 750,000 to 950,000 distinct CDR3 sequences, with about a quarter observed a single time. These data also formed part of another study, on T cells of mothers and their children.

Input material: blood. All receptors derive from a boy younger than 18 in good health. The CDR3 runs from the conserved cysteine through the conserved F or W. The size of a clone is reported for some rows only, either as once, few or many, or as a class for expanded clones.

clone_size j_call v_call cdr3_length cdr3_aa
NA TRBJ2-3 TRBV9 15 CASSVAGGSPDTQYF
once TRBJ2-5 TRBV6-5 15 CASGHSQGLQETQYF
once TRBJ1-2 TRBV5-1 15 CASSPRQGMYYGYTF
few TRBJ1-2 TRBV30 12 CAWLSSGAGSNF
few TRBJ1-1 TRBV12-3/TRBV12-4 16 CASSLESQELNTEAFF
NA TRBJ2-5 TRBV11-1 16 CASSLGTTTPQETQYF
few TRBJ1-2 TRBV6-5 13 CASNRGSNYGYTF
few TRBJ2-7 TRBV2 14 CASRWTSLSYEQYF
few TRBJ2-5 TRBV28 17 CASRNGLAGASRETQYF
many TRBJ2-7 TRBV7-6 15 CASREQDREPYEQYF
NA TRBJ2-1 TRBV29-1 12 CSVAIGDNEQFF
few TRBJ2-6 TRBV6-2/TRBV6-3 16 CASKPRGPYGANVLTF
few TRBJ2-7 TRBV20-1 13 CSAGPGLTYEQYF
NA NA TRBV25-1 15 CASSESGGAPNEQFF
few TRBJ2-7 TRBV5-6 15 CASSAWTVGHYEQYF
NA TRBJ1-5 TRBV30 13 CAWSVRGDQPQHF
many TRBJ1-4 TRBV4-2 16 CASSQDRGTGDEKLFF
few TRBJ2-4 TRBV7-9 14 CASSIQSGVNIQYF
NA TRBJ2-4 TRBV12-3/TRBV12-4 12 CASSPEGPIQYF
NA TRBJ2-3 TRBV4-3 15 CASSQDRGPSDTQYF
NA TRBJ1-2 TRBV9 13 CASSDRTSYGYTF
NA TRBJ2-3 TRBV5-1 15 CASSLTDPSTDTQYF
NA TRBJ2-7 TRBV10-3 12 CATGLFSYEQYF
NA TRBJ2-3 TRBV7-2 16 CASSPSPLGGTDTQYF
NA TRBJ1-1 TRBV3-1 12 CASSQGEGRAFF
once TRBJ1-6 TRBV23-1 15 CASSLPRQDNSPLHF
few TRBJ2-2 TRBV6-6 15 CASSFQGTGAGELFF
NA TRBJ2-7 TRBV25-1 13 CASSRLGADEQYF
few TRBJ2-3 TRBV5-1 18 CASSPRVAGGRSTDTQYF
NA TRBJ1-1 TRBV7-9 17 CASSPSGFRARNTEAFF
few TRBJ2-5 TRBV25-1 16 CASSSPQALERETQYF
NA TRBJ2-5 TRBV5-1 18 CASSPGVRTGKTQETQYF
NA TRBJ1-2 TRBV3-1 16 CASSQDGTGGANGYTF
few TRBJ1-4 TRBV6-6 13 CASSYGQDKPLFF
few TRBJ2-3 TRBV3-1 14 CASSQQGTTDTQYF
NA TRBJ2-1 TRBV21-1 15 CASRVTSGDYNEQFF
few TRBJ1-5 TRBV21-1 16 CASSNHAGERYQPQHF
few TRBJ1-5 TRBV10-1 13 CASTYCSTRPQHF
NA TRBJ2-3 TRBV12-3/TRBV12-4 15 CASRRDRRSTDTQYF
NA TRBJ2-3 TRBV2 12 CASSPTKMTQYF
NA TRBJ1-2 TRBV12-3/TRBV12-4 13 CASTGDRPYGYTF
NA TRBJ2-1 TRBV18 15 CASSPSGGALYEQFF
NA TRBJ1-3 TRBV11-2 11 CASSFHNTIYF
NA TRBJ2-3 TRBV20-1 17 CSAGGTGDRSVSDTQYF
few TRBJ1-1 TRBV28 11 CASGEKPEAFF
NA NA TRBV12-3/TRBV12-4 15 CASNRGGGAYNEQFF
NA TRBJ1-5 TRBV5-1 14 CASSTGDQGQPQHF
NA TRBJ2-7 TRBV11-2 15 CASSKAGALSYEQYF
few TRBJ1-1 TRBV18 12 CASSGVGTEAFF
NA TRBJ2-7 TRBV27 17 CASSQIYSPGPSYEQYF
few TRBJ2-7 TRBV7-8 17 CASSPRGWSGGAWEQYF
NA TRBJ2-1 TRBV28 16 CASSPSLAGGQGEQFF
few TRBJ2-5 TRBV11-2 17 CASSLGYERGLGETQYF
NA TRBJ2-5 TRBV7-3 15 CASSLTGTVQETQYF